One and the same sample provided the 20 T cell receptor beta chains below, sequenced in a study of memory CD4+ T cells and cytomegalovirus serostatus. TCRdb's copy holds only in-frame clones and misses some; the assay was immunoSEQ multiplex PCR. The sample consists of some 67,000 clones, about three quarters of them appearing once. Single viable CD3+CD4+CD8-CD45RO+ cells were sorted as the memory CD4+ T cells. The sample comprised memory CD4+ T cells from blood. The source is an adult in good health and CMV-seropositive.

In its sample, this clone was seen once. This rearrangement joins TRBV5-6 to TRBJ2-1; TRBD1 matches at 7 bases. With 4 bases clipped from V and 2 bases from J, the junction kept 9 bases outside the gene matches. This CDR3 has 16 amino acids. Germline lookup yields CDR1 SGHDT and CDR2 YYEEEE. The CDR3 is CASSRKRTGAYNEQFF. The CDR3 coding sequence is TGTGCCAGCAGCCGAAAGAGGACAGGAGCCTACAATGAGCAGTTCTTC.

The V call is TRBV28, the J call TRBJ2-1; TRBD1 is a possible D gene (6 bases). CDR1 MDHEN and CDR2 SYDVKM come from the germline V gene. The ends were cut back, 2 bases at V and 2 bases at J, with 10 bases in the middle. CDR3 length: 15 amino acids. The CDR3, as DNA: TGTGCCAGCAGTTTAGGAAGACAGGCCTACAATGAGCAGTTCTTC. It specifies CASSLGRQAYNEQFF. Full variable domain (outside the CDR3, taken from reference TRBV28 and TRBJ2-1): DVKVTQSSRYLVKRTGEKVFLECVQDMDHENMFWYRQDPGLGLRLIYFSYDVKMKEKGDIPEGYSVSREKKERFSLILESASTNQTSMYLCASSLGRQAYNEQFFGPGTRLTVL.

The chain is built from TRBV27 and TRBJ1-5; 7 nucleotides match TRBD1. Germline trimming cut 5 bases from V and 7 bases from J; bases unmatched to any gene: 8. The CDR3 runs 14 residues. Germline-derived CDR1 and CDR2 are MNHEY and SMNVEV (reference sequence). CDR3 in amino acids: CASSTQGSGQPQHF. The CDR3 bases are TGTGCCAGCAGTACACAGGGGTCAGGGCAGCCCCAGCATTTT.

This chain uses TRBV2 with TRBJ2-1, with 9 bases identical to TRBD1. From germline, CDR1 is SNHLY and CDR2 FYNNEI. The CDR3 contains 15 residues. Germline trimming cut 5 bases from V and 2 bases from J; bases unmatched to any gene: 4. DNA for the CDR3: TGTGCCAGCAGTAGACAGGGGGGCCCCTACAATGAGCAGTTCTTC. It codes for CASSRQGGPYNEQFF.

V usage is TRBV19 and J usage is TRBJ1-2, with unresolved D. The CDR3 runs to 15 residues. In germline, CDR1 is LNHDA, CDR2 SQIVND (reference sequence). V lost 5 bases and J lost 3, with 16 bases in between. CDR3 sequence reads: CASSDAAPGDYGYTF. The CDR3, as DNA: TGTGCCAGTAGTGACGCCGCCCCAGGCGACTATGGCTACACCTTC.

The CDR3 is CASSATGTGPVEQYF. DNA for the CDR3: TGTGCCAGCAGTGCAACCGGGACAGGCCCTGTCGAGCAGTACTTC. The V and J genes are TRBV6-1 and TRBJ2-7; TRBD1 aligns across 8 bases. The ends lost 4 bases at V and 6 bases at J; junction bases unmatched: 11. There are 15 residues in the CDR3. Germline values: CDR1 MNHNS, CDR2 SASEGT.

The chain carries TRBV2 and TRBJ1-2; tentatively, D is TRBD1 (6 bases). The CDR3 runs 14 residues. V lost 1 base and J lost 5, with 11 bases in between. Looked up from germline, CDR1 is SNHLY and CDR2 is FYNNEI. CDR3: CASSEGDTLYGYTF. DNA for the CDR3: TGTGCCAGCAGTGAAGGGGACACTCTTTATGGCTACACCTTC.

The rearrangement links TRBV27 to TRBJ1-4; no clear D. Germline CDR1 and CDR2: MNHEY and SMNVEV (reference sequence). Trimming pared 8 bases from V and 0 bases from J, leaving 13 bases between. The CDR3 has 15 amino acids. CDR3 sequence (DNA): TGTGCCAGCCGGAACAGAGCTACAACTAATGAAAAACTGTTTTTT. Translation: CASRNRATTNEKLFF.

The J gene is TRBJ2-1, the V gene TRBV19; the match to TRBD2 covers 8 bases. CDR1 is LNHDA, CDR2 SQIVND, per germline (reference sequence). Trimming took 5 bases from V and 2 from J; bases not matched to a gene: 8. The length of the CDR3 is 16 residues. The CDR3 loop reads CASSPVLAEAYNEQFF. Here the CDR3 DNA reads TGTGCCAGTAGTCCGGTACTAGCGGAGGCCTACAATGAGCAGTTCTTC.

V and J are TRBV7-8 and TRBJ2-1; no definite D call. The CDR3 loop spans 14 amino acids. Germline assignment: CDR1 SGHVS and CDR2 FQNEAQ. Trimming removed 1 base from V and 4 bases from J, with 8 bases in between. The CDR3 region has the DNA TGTGCCAGCAGCTTAGGGCGAGTATACAATGAGCAGTTCTTC. Translated: CASSLGRVYNEQFF.

This chain links TRBV29-1 with TRBJ2-3; a possible D gene is TRBD2 (6 bases). Germline CDR1 is SQVTM and CDR2 is ANQGSEA. This CDR3 is built from 11 residues. V was pared by 6 bases and J by 15 bases, with 19 bases between. The chain's CDR3 is CSVSRLASLYF. DNA of the CDR3: TGCAGCGTGAGTCGGCTAGCGTCCCTTTATTTT.

This clone was recorded a few times. The gene calls are TRBV5-1 and TRBJ1-4; maybe TRBD1 (5 bases). The germline V and J ends were trimmed by 0 bases and 8 bases, with 11 bases remaining between them. The germline gives CDR1 SGHRS, CDR2 YFSETQ. This CDR3 spans 14 amino acids. CDR3 region: CASSLAGDGEKLFF. The DNA for the CDR3 is TGCGCCAGCAGCTTGGCTGGGGACGGAGAAAAACTGTTTTTT.

This clone was seen only once. The chain has TRBV29-1 and TRBJ2-3; 10 bases fit TRBD1. The CDR3 totals 13 residues. J gave up 3 bases and V 6 bases, and 3 bases lay outside the gene matches. CDR1 is SQVTM, CDR2 ANQGSEA, per germline. Here the CDR3 reads CSVGQGVTDTQYF. The CDR3 region has the DNA TGCAGCGTCGGACAGGGGGTTACAGATACGCAGTATTTT.

The chain links TRBV9 to TRBJ2-7; 9 positions match TRBD2. CDR3 length equals 16 residues. Germline CDR1 reads SGDLS; CDR2 reads YYNGEE. Trimming at V came to 3 bases and at J to 7 bases, leaving 14 bases not matched to a gene. The CDR3 region is CASSARGVAGDGEQYF. The CDR3, as DNA: TGTGCCAGCAGCGCCCGCGGGGTAGCGGGAGATGGGGAGCAGTACTTC.

This chain joins TRBV27 and TRBJ1-3; D gene unclear. This CDR3 is 14 amino acids long. Germline V gene sequence: CDR1 MNHEY, CDR2 SMNVEV (reference sequence). V was clipped by 5 bases and J by 0 bases, with 8 bases between them. CDR3 coding DNA: TGTGCCAGCAGTCCAACTCACTCTGGAAACACCATATATTTT. Translated: CASSPTHSGNTIYF.

The rearrangement links TRBV7-9 to TRBJ2-1, with TRBD2 as a possible D gene (7 bases). CDR3 length: 14 amino acids. V was trimmed by 8 bases and J by 5 bases, leaving 16 bases between them. Germline V gives CDR1 SEHNR, CDR2 FQNEAQ (reference sequence). CDR3 in amino acids: CASFQGGADNEQFF. The DNA for the CDR3 is TGTGCCAGCTTTCAAGGGGGGGCCGACAATGAGCAGTTCTTC.

Judged by abundance, this clone is medium-sized. This chain uses TRBV10-3 with TRBJ2-3, with TRBD2 matching over 10 bases. After removal of 5 bases from V and 2 bases from J, the junction contained 1 base not matched to a gene. This CDR3 contains 14 residues. The V gene's germline CDR1 is ENHRY and CDR2 SYGVKD. Written as DNA, the CDR3 is TGTGCCATCAGTAGCGGGGGGGACACAGATACGCAGTATTTT. Residues: CAISSGGDTDTQYF.

V is TRBV5-1 and J is TRBJ2-7; TRBD2 agrees at 9 bases. V was pared by 1 base and J by 3 bases, with 5 bases of the junction left unmatched. From germline, CDR1 is SGHRS and CDR2 YFSETQ. This CDR3 has 15 amino acids. CDR3 nucleotide sequence: TGCGCCAGCAGCTTGCTTCCTAGCGGGGTCTACGAGCAGTACTTC. Encoded protein: CASSLLPSGVYEQYF.

This clone was seen a handful of times. The rearrangement uses TRBV29-1 and TRBJ1-5; 9 bases agree with TRBD1. V gave up 4 bases and J gave up 7 bases; unmatched junction bases: 5. Germline CDR1 and CDR2: SQVTM and ANQGSEA. The CDR3 runs 13 residues. The CDR3 loop is CSVGGTGNQPQHF. The CDR3 nucleotides are TGCAGCGTTGGGGGGACAGGGAACCAGCCCCAGCATTTT.

CDR3 bases: TGTGCCAGCAGCCCCCAGGGGGGGGCAAATACGCAGTATTTT. This gives the protein CASSPQGGANTQYF. The chain is built from TRBV5-8 and TRBJ2-3; perhaps D is TRBD1 or TRBD2 (7 bases each). V gave up 4 bases and J gave up 7 bases, with 16 bases separating them. The CDR3 length is 14 residues. Germline V gives CDR1 SGHTS, CDR2 YDEGEE.